The 22 T cell receptor beta chains in this list originate from one sample, sequenced in a study of cytomegalovirus exposure and HLA in healthy donors. The primer mix had 60 Vbeta and 13 Jbeta primers. Clones were sequenced by immunoSEQ multiplex PCR, and TCRdb holds only the in-frame ones, with some missing. The repertoire holds 75,000 to 95,000 clones, with around 80% as singletons. The specimen was PBMCs. The receptor source for this set is a male donor in good health and CMV-seropositive.

J is TRBJ1-1 and V is TRBV18; 8 bases agree with TRBD1. This CDR3 contains 18 residues. The V segment lost 2 bases and the J segment 1 base; nucleotides outside the gene matches: 12. Germline lookup yields CDR1 KGHSH and CDR2 LQKENI. The CDR3, as DNA: TGTGCCAGCTCACCAAATATGGGGACAGGTGGAGGGAACACTGAAGCTTTCTTT. This gives the protein CASSPNMGTGGGNTEAFF.

This clone was picked up a small number of times. The V gene is TRBV5-1, the J gene TRBJ1-4; no clear D gene. The ends were cut back, 6 bases at V and 0 bases at J, with 6 bases in the middle. The CDR3 is 13 residues long. Per germline, CDR1 SGHRS and CDR2 YFSETQ. CDR3 nucleotide sequence: TGCGCCAGCAATAATGCAACTAATGAAAAACTGTTTTTT. Its translation: CASNNATNEKLFF.

This clone has a single count. This chain joins TRBV10-1 and TRBJ2-2; D may be TRBD1 (5 bases). Deletions cut 7 bases from V and 4 bases from J, with 10 bases between. CDR1 and CDR2 from the germline V gene are WNHNN and SYGVQD (reference sequence). The length of the CDR3 is 13 residues. The CDR3 spells CASMDTGTGELFF. CDR3 in DNA: TGCGCCAGCATGGACACGGGCACCGGGGAGCTGTTTTTT.

The chain is built from TRBV14 and TRBJ2-3; 7 positions match TRBD1. Germline V gives CDR1 SGHDN, CDR2 FVKESK. V was clipped by 5 bases and J by 1 base; unmatched bases: 6. This CDR3 is 15 amino acids long. DNA for the CDR3: TGTGCCAGCAGCGAGACAGGGAAGGGCACAGATACGCAGTATTTT. Translating it yields CASSETGKGTDTQYF.

This clone came up a few times. The chain recombines TRBV5-4 with TRBJ2-7, with 7 bases identical to TRBD2. V lost 1 base and J lost 3; bases outside the gene matches: 1. Germline V gene data show CDR1 as SGHNT and CDR2 as YYREEE (reference sequence). This CDR3 comprises 13 residues. CDR3 nucleotide sequence: TGTGCCAGCAGCTTGCCTAGCGGCTACGAGCAGTACTTC. Protein sequence: CASSLPSGYEQYF.

This clone occurred a few times. V gene TRBV9 combines with J gene TRBJ1-1, with D possibly TRBD1 on 5 matching bases. The CDR3 is 14 amino acids. Germline-derived CDR1 and CDR2 are SGDLS and YYNGEE. V was shortened by 7 bases and J by 0 bases, with 13 bases between the two germline ends. CDR3 loop: CASPSGDLNTEAFF. The CDR3 DNA sequence: TGTGCCAGCCCCTCGGGGGATTTGAACACTGAAGCTTTCTTT.

A note on this clone: Its ends do not fully match the called genes, so a read error is possible. The chain combines TRBV6-6 with TRBJ2-5; 8 bases are shared with TRBD2. Germline CDR1 is MNHNY and CDR2 is SVGAGI (reference sequence). This CDR3 is built from 12 residues. CDR3 coding DNA: TGTGTCAGCGGGAGTGTCGGAGAGACCCAGTACTTC. Its protein is CVSGSVGETQYF.

The chain joins TRBV7-2 to TRBJ1-1; unclear D gene. Trimming left V 5 bases short and J 4 bases short, with 14 bases between. The germline gives CDR1 SGHTA, CDR2 FQGNSA. This CDR3 has 14 amino acids. The DNA for the CDR3 is TGTGCCAGCAGCCCTTGGACGGGAATCACTGAAGCTTTCTTT. Encoded protein: CASSPWTGITEAFF.

The J gene is TRBJ2-7, the V gene TRBV18; 8 nucleotides align to TRBD1. The junction had 3 bases not matched to a gene; V was cut back by 0 bases and J by 2 bases. Germline V lookup: CDR1 KGHSH, CDR2 LQKENI. This CDR3 has 15 residues. The CDR3 DNA reads as TGTGCCAGCTCACCACCCTGGACAGGGACCTACGAGCAGTACTTC. Translation: CASSPPWTGTYEQYF.

The V and J genes are TRBV7-2 and TRBJ2-3, with D perhaps matching TRBD2 (5 bases). V shed 1 base and J shed 5 bases, with 13 bases lying between them. Germline V CDR1 and CDR2: SGHTA, FQGNSA. CDR3 length equals 15 residues. This CDR3 reads CASSLERGWGDTQYF. As DNA, the CDR3 is TGTGCCAGCAGCTTAGAAAGAGGGTGGGGAGATACGCAGTATTTT.

V and J are TRBV5-6 and TRBJ1-2, with 9 nucleotides matching TRBD1. This CDR3 has 16 amino acids. J gave up 3 bases and V 0 bases, and 6 bases lay outside the gene matches. Germline V gene data show CDR1 as SGHDT and CDR2 as YYEEEE. The CDR3 nucleotides are TGTGCCAGCAGCTTGGGGATGGGACAGGGAGACTATGGCTACACCTTC. Its translation is CASSLGMGQGDYGYTF.

The J gene is TRBJ2-7, the V gene TRBV21-1; the D call of TRBD2 is as the table states it, not checked on the DNA. TRBV21-1 is a pseudogene locus. This CDR3 has 19 amino acids. The CDR3 nucleotides read TGTGCCAGCAGCAAGAGAAAAGCATGCCGGACTAGCGCTACCTACGAGCAGTACTTC. Translating it yields CASSKRKACRTSATYEQYF.

The chain links TRBV27 to TRBJ1-2, with D unresolved. Germline V CDR1 and CDR2: MNHEY, SMNVEV (reference sequence). V lost 3 bases, J lost 7 bases, and 12 bases lay in between. The CDR3 sequence is 13 residues long. CDR3 nucleotides: TGTGCCAGCAGTTTCGGGGTATCAGCTGGCTACACCTTC. It is translated as CASSFGVSAGYTF.

The rearrangement joins TRBV10-2 to TRBJ2-7; D might be TRBD1 (6 bases). CDR1 and CDR2 (germline): WSHSY, SAAADI. CDR3 length: 14 amino acids. Trimming removed 4 bases from V and 2 bases from J, with 12 bases in between. CDR3 sequence reads: CASSGRTAPYEQYF. The CDR3 DNA is TGCGCCAGCAGTGGCAGGACAGCCCCCTACGAGCAGTACTTC.

V and J are TRBV28 and TRBJ2-3, with TRBD2 identical over 8 bases. Trimming cost V 4 bases and J 2 bases; bases outside gene matches: 11. The V gene's germline CDR1 is MDHEN and CDR2 SYDVKM. The CDR3 is 17 residues long. The CDR3, as DNA: TGTGCCAGCAGTTGGGGTAGCGGGGACTGGTCCACAGATACGCAGTATTTT. Translated, it gives CASSWGSGDWSTDTQYF.

In DNA form, the CDR3 reads TGTGCCACCAGCAGGGATCTCCGGTTGGCAGGGGGGAATCAGCCCCAGCATTTT. Amino acids: CATSRDLRLAGGNQPQHF. The chain couples TRBV15 to TRBJ1-5, with 7 nucleotides matching TRBD1. J gave up 4 bases and V 3 bases, and 15 bases lay outside the gene matches. Germline V gene lookup returns CDR1 LNHNV and CDR2 YYDKDF (reference sequence). This CDR3 has 18 residues.

The chain links TRBV6-6 to TRBJ2-7; D remains unclear. Trimming left V 0 bases short and J 9 bases short, with 15 bases between. The V gene's germline CDR1 is MNHNY and CDR2 SVGAGI (reference sequence). The CDR3 length is 14 residues. CDR3 sequence (DNA): TGTGCCAGCAGTTACTCCCCAGATACTACGGGGCAGTACTTC. It is translated as CASSYSPDTTGQYF.

V gene TRBV19 combines with J gene TRBJ1-2, with 8 bases identical to TRBD1. The CDR3 extends over 14 amino acids. Germline values: CDR1 LNHDA, CDR2 SQIVND (reference sequence). V lost 5 bases and J lost 7; bases outside the gene matches: 9. The CDR3 reads CASSLTGQVLGYTF. The CDR3 DNA is TGTGCCAGTAGTCTGACGGGACAGGTACTTGGCTACACCTTC. Drawing the rest from reference TRBV19 and TRBJ1-2, the complete variable domain is DGGITQSPKYLFRKEGQNVTLSCEQNLNHDAMYWYRQDPGQGLRLIYYSQIVNDFQKGDIAEGYSVSREKKESFPLTVTSAQKNPTAFYLCASSLTGQVLGYTFGSGTRLTVV.

The chain employs TRBV6-5 and TRBJ1-2, with 7 bases matching TRBD1. Per germline, CDR1 MNHEY and CDR2 SVGAGI. V shed 4 bases, J shed 3 bases, and the junction held 2 bases outside the gene matches. This CDR3 region has 13 residues. CDR3 DNA: TGTGCCAGCAGTTCGGGGACAGACTATGGCTACACCTTC. Encoded protein: CASSSGTDYGYTF.

This chain connects TRBV29-1 to TRBJ2-7; 7 positions agree with TRBD1. The CDR3 covers 12 residues. Germline lookup yields CDR1 SQVTM and CDR2 ANQGSEA. V shed 3 bases and J 7 bases; nucleotides not matched to a gene: 6. CDR3 residues: CSVETGFGEQYF. The CDR3 DNA follows: TGCAGCGTTGAGACAGGGTTTGGGGAGCAGTACTTC.

V is TRBV5-1 and J is TRBJ2-3, with D possibly being TRBD2 (6 bases). The V end was cut by 0 bases, the J end by 0 bases, with 8 bases between. The CDR3 length is 15 residues. Per germline, CDR1 SGHRS and CDR2 YFSETQ. The CDR3 reads CASSLAGTSTDTQYF. The CDR3 DNA reads as TGCGCCAGCAGCTTGGCAGGGACTAGCACAGATACGCAGTATTTT.

The rearrangement uses TRBV5-1 and TRBJ2-1; 7 bases align to TRBD1. Germline lookup yields CDR1 SGHRS and CDR2 YFSETQ. The CDR3 runs to 15 residues. V shed 0 bases and J 6 bases; nucleotides not matched to a gene: 6. The CDR3 DNA reads as TGCGCCAGCAGCTTGGAGGACAGGCGGACCAATGAGCAGTTCTTC. Its translation is CASSLEDRRTNEQFF. Together with reference TRBV5-1 and TRBJ2-1, the CDR3 gives the full variable domain: KAGVTQTPRYLIKTRGQQVTLSCSPISGHRSVSWYQQTPGQGLQFLFEYFSETQRNKGNFPGRFSGRQFSNSRSEMNVSTLELGDSALYLCASSLEDRRTNEQFFGPGTRLTVL.